The following is a TCR beta chain sequence with its context. The target antigen is unknown. Clones were sequenced by immunoSEQ multiplex PCR, and TCRdb holds only the in-frame ones, with some missing. The sample shows 250,000 to 400,000 clones, roughly 88% of them seen only once. The data were taken from a study of cytomegalovirus exposure and HLA in healthy donors. General study points: Usually a TCR sequence was rare, but some public TCRs were found in many donors. Investigators reported about 160 TCR beta chains as tied to cytomegalovirus.

Per germline, CDR1 SGHAT and CDR2 FQNNGV. This CDR3 has 14 amino acids. The ends were cut back, 3 bases at V and 2 bases at J, with 10 bases in the middle. V gene TRBV11-2 combines with J gene TRBJ1-1, with D perhaps matching TRBD1 (6 bases). Sequencing used PBMCs. This sequence originates from a man aged 30-40 years in good health and CMV-seronegative. Here the CDR3 reads CASSFQGKNTEAFF. The CDR3 coding sequence is TGTGCCAGCAGCTTTCAGGGGAAAAACACTGAAGCTTTCTTT.